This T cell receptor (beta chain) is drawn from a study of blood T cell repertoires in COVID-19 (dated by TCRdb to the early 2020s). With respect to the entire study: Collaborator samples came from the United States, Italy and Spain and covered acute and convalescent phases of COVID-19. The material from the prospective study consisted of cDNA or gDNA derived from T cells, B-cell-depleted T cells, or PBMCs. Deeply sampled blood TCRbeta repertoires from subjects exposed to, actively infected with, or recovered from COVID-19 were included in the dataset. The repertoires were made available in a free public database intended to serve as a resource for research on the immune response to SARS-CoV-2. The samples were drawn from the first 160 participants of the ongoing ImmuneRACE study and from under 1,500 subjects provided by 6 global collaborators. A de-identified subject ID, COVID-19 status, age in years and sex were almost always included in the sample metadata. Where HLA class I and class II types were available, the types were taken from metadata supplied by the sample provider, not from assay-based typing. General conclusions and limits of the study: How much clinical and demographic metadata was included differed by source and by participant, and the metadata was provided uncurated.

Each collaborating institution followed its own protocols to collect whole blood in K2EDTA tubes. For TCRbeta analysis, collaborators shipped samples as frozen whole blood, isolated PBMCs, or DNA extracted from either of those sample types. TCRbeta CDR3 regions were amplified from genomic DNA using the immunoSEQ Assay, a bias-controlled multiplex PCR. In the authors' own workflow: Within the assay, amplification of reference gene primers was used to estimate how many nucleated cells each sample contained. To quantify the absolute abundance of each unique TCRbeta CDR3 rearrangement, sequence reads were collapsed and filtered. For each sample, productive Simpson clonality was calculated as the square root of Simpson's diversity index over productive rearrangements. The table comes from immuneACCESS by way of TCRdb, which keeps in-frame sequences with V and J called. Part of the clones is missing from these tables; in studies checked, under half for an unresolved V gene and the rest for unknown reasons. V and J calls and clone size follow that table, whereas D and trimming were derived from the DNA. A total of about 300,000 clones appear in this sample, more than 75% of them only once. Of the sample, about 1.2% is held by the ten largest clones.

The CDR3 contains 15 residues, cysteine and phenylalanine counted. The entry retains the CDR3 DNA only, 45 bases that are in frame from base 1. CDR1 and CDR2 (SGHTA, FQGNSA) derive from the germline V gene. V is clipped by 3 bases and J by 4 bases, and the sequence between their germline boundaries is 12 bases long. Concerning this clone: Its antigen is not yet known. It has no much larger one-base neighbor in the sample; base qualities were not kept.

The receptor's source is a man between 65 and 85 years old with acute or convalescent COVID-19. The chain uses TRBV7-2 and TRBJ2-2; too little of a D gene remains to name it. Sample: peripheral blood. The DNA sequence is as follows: TGTGCCAGCAGCTTGTTGCAGCGAGGCACCGGGGAGCTGTTTTTT. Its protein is CASSLLQRGTGELFF.